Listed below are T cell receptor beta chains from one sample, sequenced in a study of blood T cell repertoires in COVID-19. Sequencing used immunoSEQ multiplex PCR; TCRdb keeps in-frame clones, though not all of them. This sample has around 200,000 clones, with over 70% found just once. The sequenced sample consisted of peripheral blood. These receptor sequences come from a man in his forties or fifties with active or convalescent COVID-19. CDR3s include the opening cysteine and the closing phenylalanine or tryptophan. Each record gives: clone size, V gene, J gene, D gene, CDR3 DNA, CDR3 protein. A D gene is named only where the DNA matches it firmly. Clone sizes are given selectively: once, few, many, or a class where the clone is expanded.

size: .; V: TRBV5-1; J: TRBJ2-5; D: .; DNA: TGCGCCAGCAGCTTGGACCTGGGCATCCAAGAGACCCAGTACTTC; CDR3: CASSLDLGIQETQYF
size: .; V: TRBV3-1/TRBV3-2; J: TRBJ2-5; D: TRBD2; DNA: TGTGCCAGCAGCCCCCAAACCGTGGTAGCGGGGGAGCTAGAAGAGACCCAGTACTTC; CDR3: CASSPQTVVAGELEETQYF
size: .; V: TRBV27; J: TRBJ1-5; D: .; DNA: TGTGCCCCGAGGGGGAATCAGCCCCAGCATTTT; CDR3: CAPRGNQPQHF
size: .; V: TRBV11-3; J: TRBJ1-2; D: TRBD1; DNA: TGTGCCAGCAGTAAACGGACAGGGGAATCGGGGGGCTACACCTTC; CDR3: CASSKRTGESGGYTF
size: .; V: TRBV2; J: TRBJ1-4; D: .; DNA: TGTGCCAGCAGAGTGGGCGGGGGGGCTGAAAAACTGTTTTTT; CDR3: CASRVGGGAEKLFF
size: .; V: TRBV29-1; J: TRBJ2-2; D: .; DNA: TGCAGCGTTGAGCCGAGCACCGGGGAGCTGTTTTTT; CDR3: CSVEPSTGELFF
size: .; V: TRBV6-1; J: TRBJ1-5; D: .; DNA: TGTGCCAGCAGTGAAGGGGCTGGGTTTGGCAATCAGCCCCAGCATTTT; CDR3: CASSEGAGFGNQPQHF
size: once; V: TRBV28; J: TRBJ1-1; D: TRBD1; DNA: TGTGCCAGCAGTTTACTACCTGGACAGGGGGCTACTGAAGCTTTCTTT; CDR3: CASSLLPGQGATEAFF
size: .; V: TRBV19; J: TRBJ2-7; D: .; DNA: TGTGCCAGTAGTACAACCGGGACTGCCAAGGGGCAGTACTTC; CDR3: CASSTTGTAKGQYF
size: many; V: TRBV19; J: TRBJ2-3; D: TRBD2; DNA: TGTGCCAGTAGTATGTCCGGACTAGCGGGGAACGTAGATACGCAGTATTTT; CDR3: CASSMSGLAGNVDTQYF